This T cell receptor (beta chain) was found in a study of T cells in Graves' hyperthyroidism and ophthalmopathy. Per the germline V gene, CDR1 is LNHDA and CDR2 is SQIVND (reference sequence). J gave up 4 bases and V 3 bases, and 4 bases lay outside the gene matches. The CDR3 loop spans 15 amino acids. These patients, aged 18 to 65, had recently diagnosed hyperthyroidism lasting under 2 months. Uncontrolled infection, other autoimmune disease, pregnancy and lactation each barred patients from inclusion. The TCR beta CDR3 regions underwent amplification using RNA transcripts as the source. The primer set for the first-round RT-PCR of the TCR CDR3 was HTBI. TCRdb used MiXCR to reprocess the multiplex PCR reads, holding one entry per CDR3 protein. This table holds some 760,000 distinct CDR3 sequences, around 15% found once.

The sequenced sample was blood. The TCR originated in a woman between 18 and 29 years old with Graves' hyperthyroidism. The chain combines TRBV19 with TRBJ2-1, with 9 positions matching TRBD2. The DNA of the CDR3 is TGTGCCAGTAGTATGACTAGCGGACTTTACAATGAGCAGTTCTTC. Protein sequence: CASSMTSGLYNEQFF. The full variable domain, its missing parts supplied by reference TRBV19 and TRBJ2-1, is DGGITQSPKYLFRKEGQNVTLSCEQNLNHDAMYWYRQDPGQGLRLIYYSQIVNDFQKGDIAEGYSVSREKKESFPLTVTSAQKNPTAFYLCASSMTSGLYNEQFFGPGTRLTVL.